Listed here are 16 T cell receptor beta chains from one sample, sequenced in a study of regulatory T cells in long-lasting Graves disease (dated by TCRdb to about 2021). Library construction relied on multiplex PCR. Sequencing was carried out with an Illumina HiSeq 4000. CDR3 regions were amplified by Arm-PCR with iRepertoire HTBI primers to construct TCR beta libraries. The public reads were run again by TCRdb, first through fastp at Q25 and then through MiXCR, and only productive beta chains were kept. Each entry is one CDR3 protein sequence, shown with its most common DNA and genes. In this sample the table shows 360,000 or so distinct CDR3 sequences, 16% of which occur a single time. Together, the top ten hold over 20% of the sample. The time point label here, explained by the study, means: newly diagnosed GD, antithyroid drugs for less than 3 months. For both TCR sequencing and RNA sequencing, RNA was extracted from PBMCs in TRIzol.

These same records also appear under a second study, on T cells in Graves' hyperthyroidism and ophthalmopathy.

The specimen comprised peripheral blood mononuclear cells (PBMCs), sampled at new diagnosis, from a patient treated with antithyroid drugs. The source of these receptors is a woman between 18 and 30 years old with Graves disease. Donor details come from another sample of the same person, matched by shared clones.

This clonotype was recorded many times. The chain uses TRBV3-1 and TRBJ1-1, with 9 bases fitting TRBD1. The CDR3 is 12 residues long. The V gene end was trimmed by 8 bases and the J gene end by 11 bases; junction bases not matched to a gene: 9. Germline loops: CDR1 LGHDT, CDR2 YNNKEL (reference sequence). CDR3 protein: CASGQQGAMAFF. DNA for the CDR3: TGTGCCAGCGGGCAACAGGGGGCAATGGCTTTCTTT. The full variable domain, completed using reference TRBV3-1 and TRBJ1-1, is DTAVSQTPKYLVTQMGNDKSIKCEQNLGHDTMYWYKQDSKKFLKIMFSYNNKELIINETVPNRFSPKSPDKAHLNLHINSLELGDSAVYFCASGQQGAMAFFGQGTRLTVV.

The chain joins TRBV27 to TRBJ1-1; no firm D call. This CDR3 spans 13 amino acids. The V gene's germline CDR1 is MNHEY and CDR2 SMNVEV (reference sequence). V lost 6 bases and J 7 bases, leaving 15 bases between the germline ends. DNA for the CDR3: TGTGCCAGCAGCCGCCCGGGGAAGGGTGAAGCTTTCTTT. Its protein product is CASSRPGKGEAFF.

Points on this clonotype: Just one base apart from a much larger clone, this may be a read error. The V gene is TRBV2, the J gene TRBJ2-7, with D possibly matching TRBD1 (6 bases). Germline CDR1 and CDR2: SNHLY and FYNNEI. The CDR3 is 15 amino acids. CDR3 region: CASSPRGRTSHEQYF. The CDR3 DNA is TGTGCCAGCAGTCCCAGGGGACGGACCTCCCACGAGCAGTACTTC.

The gene calls are TRBV6-1 and TRBJ2-1; 12 bases match TRBD2. The CDR3 is made up of 19 amino acids. Germline V gene lookup returns CDR1 MNHNS and CDR2 SASEGT. J lost 9 bases, V lost 8 bases, and 23 bases had no gene match. The CDR3 sequence: CASYGRTSGAPGNIGEQFF. CDR3 sequence (DNA): TGTGCCAGCTATGGACGGACTAGCGGGGCCCCGGGAAACATTGGTGAGCAGTTCTTC.

This clonotype has a count of ten or more. The junction departs from the called germline gene at one end, perhaps through a read error. The V call is TRBV28, the J call TRBJ2-1, with D hard to call. This CDR3 region has 13 residues. Per the germline V gene, CDR1 is MDHEN and CDR2 is SYDVKM. The CDR3 DNA follows: TGTGCCAGCAAGGACGGGTATAGCAATGAGCAATTCTTC. It specifies CASKDGYSNEQFF.

At least ten counts were recorded for this clonotype. The CDR3 loop reads CASSRPARHEQFF. CDR3 bases: TGTGCCAGCAGCCGACCCGCTCGGCATGAGCAGTTCTTC. This chain connects TRBV12-3 or TRBV12-4 to TRBJ2-1; D unclear. V was cut by 6 bases and J by 8 bases, with 14 bases left in between. There are 13 residues in the CDR3.

At least ten counts were recorded for this clonotype. The chain links TRBV20-1 to TRBJ2-5; D gene unclear. This CDR3 contains 14 residues. Trimming stripped 3 bases from V and 4 bases from J, with 15 bases between. Germline CDR1 reads DFQATT; CDR2 reads SNEGSKA (reference sequence). The CDR3 sequence: CSASIGQLRETQYF. In DNA, the CDR3 is TGCAGTGCTAGTATCGGCCAGTTAAGAGAGACCCAGTACTTC.

This clonotype was observed many times. This chain links TRBV11-1 with TRBJ2-3; D may correspond to TRBD1 or TRBD2 (5 bases each). This CDR3 is 17 amino acids long. Germline values: CDR1 SGHAT, CDR2 FQDESV (reference sequence). V lost 6 bases and J 0 bases, leaving 19 bases between the germline ends. The CDR3, as DNA: TGTGCCAGCAGTTCACCCCGGGACGGCCCTAGCACAGATACGCAGTATTTT. This sequence encodes CASSSPRDGPSTDTQYF.

This clonotype showed up many times. This sequence joins TRBV13 and TRBJ1-6; no clear D. Germline assignment: CDR1 PRHDT and CDR2 FYEKMQ (reference sequence). The CDR3 has 15 residues. V lost 5 bases to trimming and J lost 6 bases, with 14 bases between them. Here the CDR3 DNA reads TGTGCCAGCAGCACATCCGGCAGTGTTAATTCACCCCTCCACTTT. This translates into CASSTSGSVNSPLHF.

This clonotype showed up just a few times. J is TRBJ1-2 and V is TRBV24-1; no firm D call. This CDR3 is built from 13 residues. CDR1 is KGHDR, CDR2 SFDVKD, per germline. The V gene lost 1 base and the J gene lost 2 bases, with 4 bases spanning the gap. CDR3 sequence: CATSDFTNYGYTF. CDR3 coding DNA: TGTGCCACCAGTGATTTCACCAACTATGGCTACACCTTC.

This clonotype occurred a few times. This rearrangement joins TRBV5-1 to TRBJ1-2; D is unresolved. This CDR3 region has 13 residues. With 0 bases removed from V and 7 bases from J, the gap between germline ends came to 10 bases. Germline assignment: CDR1 SGHRS and CDR2 YFSETQ. The CDR3 DNA reads TGCGCCAGCAGCTTGGAAGGGATCTCTGGCTACACCTTC. This sequence encodes CASSLEGISGYTF.

This clonotype was detected ten times or more. The gene calls are TRBV5-1 and TRBJ2-3, with TRBD2 matching 13 bases. CDR1 is SGHRS, CDR2 YFSETQ, per germline. This CDR3 is 17 amino acids long. The J segment lost 2 bases and the V segment lost 0 bases, leaving 3 bases of the junction unmatched. The chain's CDR3 is CASSLGTSGRSTDTQYF. The CDR3 region has the DNA TGCGCCAGCAGCTTGGGGACTAGCGGGAGATCCACAGATACGCAGTATTTT.

There are many counts of this clonotype. This chain connects TRBV7-8 to TRBJ2-7; TRBD1 matches 8 bases. CDR1 and CDR2 (germline): SGHVS, FQNEAQ. After removal of 1 base from V and 2 bases from J, the junction contained 4 bases not matched to a gene. This CDR3 spans 15 amino acids. The CDR3 DNA reads as TGTGCCAGCAGCTTAGTCCGGACAGGGCCCTACGAGCAGTACTTC. This translates into CASSLVRTGPYEQYF.

This clonotype was detected ten times or more. This sequence joins TRBV3-1 and TRBJ2-3; D is perhaps TRBD2 (5 bases). Per germline, CDR1 LGHDT and CDR2 YNNKEL (reference sequence). The CDR3 runs to 15 residues. Trimming shortened V by 4 bases and J by 6 bases, and 17 bases separated the two germline ends. CDR3 in DNA: TGTGCCAGCAGCCGCTTTGTTGAGCAGCGGGATACGCAGTATTTT. Amino acid sequence: CASSRFVEQRDTQYF.

This clonotype has ten or more counts. The J gene is TRBJ2-1, the V gene TRBV5-1; D possibly matches TRBD1 or TRBD2 (5 bases each). From germline, CDR1 is SGHRS and CDR2 YFSETQ. V was clipped by 6 bases and J by 10 bases, with 17 bases between them. This CDR3 is 13 amino acids long. CDR3 DNA: TGCGCCAGCAAACTGGGGGAAAAGGGGGAGCAGTTCTTC. Translated: CASKLGEKGEQFF.

This clonotype was counted between two and nine times. The V and J genes are TRBV5-8 and TRBJ1-5; D ambiguous. V dropped 4 bases and J dropped 6 bases, with 5 bases sitting between them. The germline V gene has CDR1 SGHTS and CDR2 YDEGEE. CDR3 length: 11 residues. In DNA, the CDR3 is TGTGCCAGCAGCGGGTTTCAGCCCCAGCATTTT. Protein product: CASSGFQPQHF.